This T cell receptor (beta chain) originates from a study of read filtering for tumor transcriptome and immune sequencing. The CDR3 covers 15 residues. The V gene lost 3 bases and the J gene lost 5 bases, with 16 bases spanning the gap. Points from the study as a whole: IR-seq captured clonotypes deeper and more reliably than RNA-seq. The sorted CD138-negative fraction was a mixed bone marrow immune population, not purified T cells.

There are many counts of this clonotype. The antigen remains unidentified. This library used roughly 0.4 ug RNA and molecular barcoded adaptors spanning alpha/delta and beta/gamma chains. TCRdb analysed the reads with MiXCR anew, one entry per CDR3 protein. In the table there are more than 55,000 distinct CDR3 sequences, roughly 19% of which are singletons. The sequence was collected from a donor at least 40 years old with multiple myeloma. The rearrangement joins TRBV12-3 or TRBV12-4 to TRBJ2-5, with a possible D match to TRBD2 (7 bases). The sample comprised a population of CD138-negative cells sorted from bone marrow. This CDR3 is CASSLRGGPEETQYF. The CDR3 DNA reads as TGTGCCAGCAGTTTGAGGGGGGGGCCGGAGGAGACCCAGTACTTC.